This TCR beta chain was found in a study of OX40 agonist ivuxolimab in advanced cancers. Study-wide background: Patients' therapy was ivuxolimab, an antibody that acts as an agonist of OX40 (CD134). Dose-escalation patients had hepatocellular carcinoma, melanoma, renal cell or head and neck cancer. One hepatocellular carcinoma and two cutaneous melanoma patients partially responded.

With 1 base removed from V and 3 bases from J, the gap between germline ends came to 2 bases. This CDR3 spans 12 amino acids. Per the germline V gene, CDR1 is SGHNT and CDR2 is YYREEE (reference sequence). Overall study findings and caveats: Relative to CD4+ cells, CD8+ T cells on average had more expanded clones.

Comments on this clone: Its antigen remains unidentified.

The table came from immunoSEQ multiplex PCR; TCRdb's copy has only in-frame clones and leaves some out. The sample shows tens of thousands of clones, roughly 84% of them seen only once. This material consisted of CD4+ or CD8+ T cells sorted from blood, taken in a trial of the OX40 agonist ivuxolimab. The receptor comes from an adult with an advanced solid tumor such as melanoma, head and neck, liver or kidney cancer. The J gene is TRBJ2-1, the V gene TRBV5-4; the D is unclear. The CDR3 DNA is TGTGCCAGCAGCTTGAACTACAATGAGCAGTTCTTC. This encodes CASSLNYNEQFF.